This T cell receptor (beta chain) originates from a study of technical replicates of blood from a few donors. V dropped 3 bases and J dropped 2 bases, with 9 bases sitting between them. CDR3 size: 14 residues. CDR1 LNHDA and CDR2 SQIVND come from the germline V gene (reference sequence). Data came from immunoSEQ multiplex PCR; TCRdb stores just in-frame clones and leaves some out. The sample lists 70,000 to 80,000 clones, 91% occurring once. The receptor was isolated from a human donor in good health. Some clones in this sample may be carry-over from other donors' samples. The rearrangement joins TRBV19 to TRBJ2-3; a weak D match, TRBD2 (6 bases). Sequencing was performed on T cells isolated from PBMCs. Written as DNA, the CDR3 is TGTGCCAGTAGTATGAAGCGGGCCACAGATACGCAGTATTTT. Its protein is CASSMKRATDTQYF. The whole variable domain, remainder taken from reference TRBV19 and TRBJ2-3, is DGGITQSPKYLFRKEGQNVTLSCEQNLNHDAMYWYRQDPGQGLRLIYYSQIVNDFQKGDIAEGYSVSREKKESFPLTVTSAQKNPTAFYLCASSMKRATDTQYFGPGTRLTVL.